A selection of T cell receptor beta chains follows, all from one sample in a study of cytomegalovirus exposure and HLA in healthy donors. Generated by immunoSEQ multiplex PCR, the TCRdb table keeps only in-frame clones and is missing some. The table records about 160,000 clones, around 88% of them present only once. The sample taken for sequencing was PBMCs. The receptors come from a woman aged 25 to 39 in good health and CMV-seronegative. The conserved cysteine and the conserved F or W are not part of the CDR3 here. The D gene is left open where the match is weak. Clone size is stated in some rows and not others, as once, few, many or a class when expanded.

cdr3_aa: ASSSEVEAF
j_call: TRBJ1-1
clone_size: .
d_call: .
v_call: TRBV7-9

cdr3_aa: ASSLGETGLGRNEQF
j_call: TRBJ2-1
clone_size: .
d_call: .
v_call: TRBV7-2

cdr3_aa: ATSRGGDSTYEQY
j_call: TRBJ2-7
clone_size: .
d_call: .
v_call: TRBV15

cdr3_aa: ASSLFPSGTYEQY
j_call: .
clone_size: .
d_call: TRBD2
v_call: TRBV27

cdr3_aa: ASSLGTEAF
j_call: TRBJ1-1
clone_size: .
d_call: .
v_call: TRBV27

cdr3_aa: ASSRAFKETQY
j_call: TRBJ2-5
clone_size: .
d_call: .
v_call: TRBV4-1

cdr3_aa: ASGSSGRGTGELF
j_call: TRBJ2-2
clone_size: .
d_call: TRBD2
v_call: TRBV27

cdr3_aa: ASSLLDRRNTEAF
j_call: TRBJ1-1
clone_size: once
d_call: .
v_call: TRBV5-1

cdr3_aa: ASSLWRGNEKLF
j_call: TRBJ1-4
clone_size: once
d_call: .
v_call: TRBV28

cdr3_aa: ASSQGWEAGSTDTQY
j_call: TRBJ2-3
clone_size: .
d_call: TRBD2
v_call: TRBV4-1

cdr3_aa: AISPGLAGVTKEKSSYNEQF
j_call: TRBJ2-1
clone_size: .
d_call: TRBD2
v_call: TRBV10-3

cdr3_aa: ASSTGGASYNEQF
j_call: TRBJ2-1
clone_size: .
d_call: TRBD2
v_call: TRBV5-1

cdr3_aa: ASSNAGVAGGRETQY
j_call: TRBJ2-5
clone_size: .
d_call: .
v_call: TRBV21-1

cdr3_aa: ASMSLAGYNEQF
j_call: TRBJ2-1
clone_size: .
d_call: TRBD2
v_call: TRBV6-5

cdr3_aa: ASSYRGGDNEQF
j_call: TRBJ2-1
clone_size: .
d_call: .
v_call: TRBV6-5

cdr3_aa: ASSLMATGNTGELF
j_call: TRBJ2-2
clone_size: .
d_call: .
v_call: TRBV7-6

cdr3_aa: ASSIDPPNRGTSF
j_call: TRBJ1-1
clone_size: .
d_call: TRBD1
v_call: TRBV19

cdr3_aa: ASSKSGRTYNEQF
j_call: TRBJ2-1
clone_size: .
d_call: TRBD2
v_call: TRBV9

cdr3_aa: ASSVTSGGAQQY
j_call: TRBJ2-7
clone_size: .
d_call: TRBD2
v_call: TRBV27

cdr3_aa: ASSPGGTNTEAF
j_call: TRBJ1-1
clone_size: .
d_call: .
v_call: TRBV19

cdr3_aa: ACPGRQRGKLF
j_call: TRBJ1-4
clone_size: .
d_call: .
v_call: TRBV30

cdr3_aa: ASSSGYSVGANVLT
j_call: TRBJ2-6
clone_size: .
d_call: .
v_call: TRBV11-3

cdr3_aa: ASSSRTPDFGANEKLF
j_call: TRBJ1-4
clone_size: once
d_call: .
v_call: TRBV27

cdr3_aa: ASSSVGAQPQH
j_call: TRBJ1-5
clone_size: .
d_call: .
v_call: TRBV19

cdr3_aa: ASSLTGRETQY
j_call: TRBJ2-5
clone_size: .
d_call: .
v_call: TRBV5-4

cdr3_aa: ASSLQRESPWDTQY
j_call: TRBJ2-3
clone_size: .
d_call: TRBD2
v_call: TRBV5-1

cdr3_aa: ASSPRTSGATGELF
j_call: TRBJ2-2
clone_size: few
d_call: TRBD2
v_call: TRBV7-9

cdr3_aa: ASSILNEQY
j_call: TRBJ2-7
clone_size: .
d_call: .
v_call: TRBV19

cdr3_aa: ASTSGRDYGYT
j_call: TRBJ1-2
clone_size: .
d_call: .
v_call: TRBV6-1

cdr3_aa: ASSISRSSYEQY
j_call: TRBJ2-7
clone_size: .
d_call: .
v_call: TRBV19

cdr3_aa: ASRRGQSGQF
j_call: TRBJ2-1
clone_size: .
d_call: .
v_call: TRBV6-5

cdr3_aa: ASRPRTGLGYT
j_call: TRBJ1-2
clone_size: .
d_call: TRBD1
v_call: TRBV28

cdr3_aa: ASSLESRDGVFGYNEQF
j_call: TRBJ2-1
clone_size: .
d_call: .
v_call: TRBV7-6

cdr3_aa: ASSLGGVGEGVRETQY
j_call: TRBJ2-5
clone_size: .
d_call: .
v_call: TRBV11-2

cdr3_aa: ASSIIRGDTQY
j_call: TRBJ2-3
clone_size: .
d_call: .
v_call: TRBV19

cdr3_aa: ASSLGTANTEAF
j_call: TRBJ1-1
clone_size: .
d_call: TRBD1
v_call: TRBV27

cdr3_aa: SVWRGGHPTDTQY
j_call: TRBJ2-3
clone_size: once
d_call: .
v_call: TRBV29-1

cdr3_aa: ATSRERGSGNTIY
j_call: TRBJ1-3
clone_size: .
d_call: .
v_call: TRBV15

cdr3_aa: ASSEGAPYNEQF
j_call: TRBJ2-1
clone_size: .
d_call: .
v_call: TRBV25-1

cdr3_aa: ASSPWGQENTEAF
j_call: TRBJ1-1
clone_size: .
d_call: TRBD1
v_call: TRBV7-2

cdr3_aa: ASSLSTSLSYEQY
j_call: .
clone_size: .
d_call: TRBD2
v_call: TRBV27

cdr3_aa: ASRGQGWNGYT
j_call: TRBJ1-2
clone_size: .
d_call: TRBD1
v_call: TRBV27

cdr3_aa: ASSLGQGQQETQY
j_call: TRBJ2-5
clone_size: once
d_call: TRBD1
v_call: TRBV5-1

cdr3_aa: ASDGGVMNTEAF
j_call: TRBJ1-1
clone_size: .
d_call: .
v_call: TRBV9

cdr3_aa: ASSPSEGGNSPLH
j_call: TRBJ1-6
clone_size: .
d_call: .
v_call: TRBV18

cdr3_aa: ASSPDRANEQY
j_call: TRBJ2-7
clone_size: .
d_call: TRBD1
v_call: TRBV2

cdr3_aa: ASSLASGGQEKLF
j_call: TRBJ1-4
clone_size: .
d_call: .
v_call: TRBV7-6

cdr3_aa: ASSGDTRNQPQH
j_call: TRBJ1-5
clone_size: once
d_call: .
v_call: TRBV18

cdr3_aa: ASSVQGRSLGTDTQY
j_call: TRBJ2-3
clone_size: .
d_call: .
v_call: TRBV7-6

cdr3_aa: ASSRLGGTSGSTDTQY
j_call: TRBJ2-3
clone_size: .
d_call: TRBD2
v_call: TRBV9

cdr3_aa: ASSTDSYNEQF
j_call: TRBJ2-1
clone_size: .
d_call: .
v_call: TRBV2

cdr3_aa: ASSLFQGLSEQY
j_call: TRBJ2-7
clone_size: .
d_call: .
v_call: TRBV7-9

cdr3_aa: ASSPQGHRSSYNSPLH
j_call: TRBJ1-6
clone_size: .
d_call: .
v_call: TRBV18

cdr3_aa: ASSQDGAGGVYTQY
j_call: TRBJ2-3
clone_size: once
d_call: TRBD2
v_call: TRBV4-1

cdr3_aa: ASGEAHGEKLF
j_call: TRBJ1-4
clone_size: .
d_call: .
v_call: TRBV6-5

cdr3_aa: SVGEGLAGISLSYEQY
j_call: TRBJ2-7
clone_size: .
d_call: TRBD2
v_call: TRBV29-1

cdr3_aa: ASSARFRGRTDTQY
j_call: TRBJ2-3
clone_size: .
d_call: .
v_call: TRBV5-6

cdr3_aa: ASSIAQGDYEQY
j_call: TRBJ2-7
clone_size: .
d_call: .
v_call: TRBV19

cdr3_aa: AWTIDRGTPYNSPLH
j_call: TRBJ1-6
clone_size: .
d_call: TRBD1
v_call: TRBV30